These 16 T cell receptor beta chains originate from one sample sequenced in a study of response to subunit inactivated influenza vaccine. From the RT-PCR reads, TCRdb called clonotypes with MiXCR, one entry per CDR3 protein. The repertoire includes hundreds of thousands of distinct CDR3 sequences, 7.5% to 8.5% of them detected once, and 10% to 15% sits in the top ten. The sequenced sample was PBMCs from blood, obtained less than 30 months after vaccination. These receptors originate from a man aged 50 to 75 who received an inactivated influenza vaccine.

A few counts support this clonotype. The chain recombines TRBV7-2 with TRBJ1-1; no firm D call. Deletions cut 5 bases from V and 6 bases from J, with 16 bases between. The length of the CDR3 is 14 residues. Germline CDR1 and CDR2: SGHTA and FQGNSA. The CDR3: CASSRSIGVSEAFF. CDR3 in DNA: TGTGCCAGCAGCCGCAGCATCGGGGTCTCTGAAGCTTTCTTT. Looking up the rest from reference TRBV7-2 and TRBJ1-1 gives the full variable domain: GAGVSQSPSNKVTEKGKDVELRCDPISGHTALYWYRQSLGQGLEFLIYFQGNSAPDKSGLPSDRFSAERTGGSVSTLTIQRTQQEDSAVYLCASSRSIGVSEAFFGQGTRLTVV.

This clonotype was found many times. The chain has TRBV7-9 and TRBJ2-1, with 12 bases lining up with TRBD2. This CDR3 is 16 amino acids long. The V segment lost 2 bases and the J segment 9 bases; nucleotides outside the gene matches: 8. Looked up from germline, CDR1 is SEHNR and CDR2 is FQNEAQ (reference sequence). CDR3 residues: CASSLPSGRAGGEQFF. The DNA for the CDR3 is TGTGCCAGCAGCTTACCTAGCGGGAGGGCCGGGGGTGAGCAGTTCTTC.

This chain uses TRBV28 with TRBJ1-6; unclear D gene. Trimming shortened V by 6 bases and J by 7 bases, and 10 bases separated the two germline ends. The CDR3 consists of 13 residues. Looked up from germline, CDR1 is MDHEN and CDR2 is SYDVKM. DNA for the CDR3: TGTGCCAGCAGAGGGTTCTACAATTCACCCCTCCACTTT. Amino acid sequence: CASRGFYNSPLHF.

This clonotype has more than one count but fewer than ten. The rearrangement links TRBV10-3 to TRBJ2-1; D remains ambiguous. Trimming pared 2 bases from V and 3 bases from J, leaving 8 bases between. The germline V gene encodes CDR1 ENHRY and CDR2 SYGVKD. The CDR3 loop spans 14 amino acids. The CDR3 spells CAISENHFYNEQFF. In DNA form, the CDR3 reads TGTGCCATCAGTGAGAATCATTTCTACAATGAGCAGTTCTTC.

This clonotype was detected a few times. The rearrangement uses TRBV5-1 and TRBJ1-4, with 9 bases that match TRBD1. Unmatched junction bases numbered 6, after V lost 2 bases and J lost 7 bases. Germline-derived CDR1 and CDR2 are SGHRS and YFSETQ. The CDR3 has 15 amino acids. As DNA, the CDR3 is TGCGCCAGCAGCTTACAACCGGGACAGGGTGAAAAACTGTTTTTT. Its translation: CASSLQPGQGEKLFF.

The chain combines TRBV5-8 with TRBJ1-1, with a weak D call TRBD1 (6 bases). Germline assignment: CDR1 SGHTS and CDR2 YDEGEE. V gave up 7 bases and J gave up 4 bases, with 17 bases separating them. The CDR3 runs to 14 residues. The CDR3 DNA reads TGTGCCAGCGACAAAAGGGGGGCCCGCACTGAAGCTTTCTTT. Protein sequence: CASDKRGARTEAFF.

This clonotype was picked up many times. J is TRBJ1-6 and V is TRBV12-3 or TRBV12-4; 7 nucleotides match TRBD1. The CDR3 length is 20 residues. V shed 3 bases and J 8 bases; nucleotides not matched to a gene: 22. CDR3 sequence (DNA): TGTGCCAGCAGTTTTTTCCGTATCCCCTATTCCAGGGGGATGGATTCACCCCTCCACTTT. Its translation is CASSFFRIPYSRGMDSPLHF.

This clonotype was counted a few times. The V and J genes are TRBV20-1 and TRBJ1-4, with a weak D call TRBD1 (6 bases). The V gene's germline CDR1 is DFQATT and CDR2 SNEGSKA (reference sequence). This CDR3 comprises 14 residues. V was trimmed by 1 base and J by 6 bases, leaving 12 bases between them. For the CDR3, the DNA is TGCAGTGCTAGAGGGCCGGGGGCTGATGAAAAACTGTTTTTT. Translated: CSARGPGADEKLFF.

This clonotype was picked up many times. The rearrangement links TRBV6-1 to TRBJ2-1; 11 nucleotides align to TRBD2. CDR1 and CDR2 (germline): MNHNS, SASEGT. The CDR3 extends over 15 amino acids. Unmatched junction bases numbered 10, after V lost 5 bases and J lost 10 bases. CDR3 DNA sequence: TGTGCCAGCAGTCTTAGTTCTAGCGGGGGGAAAGAGCAGTTCTTC. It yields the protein CASSLSSSGGKEQFF.

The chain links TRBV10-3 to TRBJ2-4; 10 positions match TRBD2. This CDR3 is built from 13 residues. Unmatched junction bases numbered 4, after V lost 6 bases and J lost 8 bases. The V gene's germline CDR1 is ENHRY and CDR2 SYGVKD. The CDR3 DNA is TGTGCCATCAGCGGGACTAGCGAGGACATTCAGTACTTC. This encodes CAISGTSEDIQYF.

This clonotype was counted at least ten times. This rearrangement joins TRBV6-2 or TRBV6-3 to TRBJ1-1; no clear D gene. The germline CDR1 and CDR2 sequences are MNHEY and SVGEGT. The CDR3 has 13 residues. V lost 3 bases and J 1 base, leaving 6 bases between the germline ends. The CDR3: CASSYERNTEAFF. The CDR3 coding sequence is TGTGCCAGCAGTTATGAGAGGAACACTGAAGCTTTCTTT.

The CDR3 nucleotides are TGTGCCACCAGTGATCGGAGCGGGGCTGAGACCCAGTACTTC. Protein sequence: CATSDRSGAETQYF. V is TRBV24-1 and J is TRBJ2-5, with 7 bases that match TRBD2. Germline CDR1 reads KGHDR; CDR2 reads SFDVKD. V shed 3 bases, J shed 5 bases, and the junction held 5 bases outside the gene matches. The CDR3 covers 14 residues.

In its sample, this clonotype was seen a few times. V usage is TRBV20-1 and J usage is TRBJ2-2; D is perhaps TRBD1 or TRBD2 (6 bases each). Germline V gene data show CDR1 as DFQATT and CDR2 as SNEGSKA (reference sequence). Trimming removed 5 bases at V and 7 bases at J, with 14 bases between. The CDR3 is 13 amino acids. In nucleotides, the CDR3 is TGCAGTGCTCTAGTACGGGGGCTCGGGGAGCTGTTTTTT. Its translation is CSALVRGLGELFF.

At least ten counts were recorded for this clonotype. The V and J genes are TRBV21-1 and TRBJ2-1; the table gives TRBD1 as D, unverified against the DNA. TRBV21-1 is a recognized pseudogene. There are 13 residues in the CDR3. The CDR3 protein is CASSKLTGGSQFF. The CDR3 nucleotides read TGTGCCAGCAGCAAACTCACAGGGGGTTCACAGTTCTTC.

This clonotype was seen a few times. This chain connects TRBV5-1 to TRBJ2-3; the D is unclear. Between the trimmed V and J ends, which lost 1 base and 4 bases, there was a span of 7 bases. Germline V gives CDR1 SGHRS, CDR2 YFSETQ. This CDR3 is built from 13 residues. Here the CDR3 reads CASSLNHADTQYF. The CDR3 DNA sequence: TGCGCCAGCAGCTTGAACCACGCAGATACGCAGTATTTT.

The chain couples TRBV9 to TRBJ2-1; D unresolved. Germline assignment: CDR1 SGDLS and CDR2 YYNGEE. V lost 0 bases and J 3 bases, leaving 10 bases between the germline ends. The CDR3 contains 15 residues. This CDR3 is CASSVVEKGYNEQFF. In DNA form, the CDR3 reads TGTGCCAGCAGCGTAGTGGAGAAAGGCTACAATGAGCAGTTCTTC. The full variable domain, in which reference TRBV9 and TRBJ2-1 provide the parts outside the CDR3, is DSGVTQTPKHLITATGQRVTLRCSPRSGDLSVYWYQQSLDQGLQFLIQYYNGEERAKGNILERFSAQQFPDLHSELNLSSLELGDSALYFCASSVVEKGYNEQFFGPGTRLTVL.